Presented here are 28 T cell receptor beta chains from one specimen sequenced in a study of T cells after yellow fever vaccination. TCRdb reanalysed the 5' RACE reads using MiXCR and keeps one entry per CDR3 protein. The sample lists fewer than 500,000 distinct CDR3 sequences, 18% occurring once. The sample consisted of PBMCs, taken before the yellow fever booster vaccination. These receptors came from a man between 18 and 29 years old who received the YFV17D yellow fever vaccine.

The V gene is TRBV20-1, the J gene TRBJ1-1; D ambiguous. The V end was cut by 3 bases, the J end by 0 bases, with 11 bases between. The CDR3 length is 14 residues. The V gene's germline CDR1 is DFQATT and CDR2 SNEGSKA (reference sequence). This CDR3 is CSASKRDMNTEAFF. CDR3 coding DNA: TGCAGTGCTAGTAAGAGAGACATGAACACTGAAGCTTTCTTT.

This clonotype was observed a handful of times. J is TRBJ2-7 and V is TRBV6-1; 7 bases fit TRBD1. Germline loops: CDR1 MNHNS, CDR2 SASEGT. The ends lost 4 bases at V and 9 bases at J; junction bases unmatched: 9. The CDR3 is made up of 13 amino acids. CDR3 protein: CASSGVDRVVQYV. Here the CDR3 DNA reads TGTGCCAGCAGTGGGGTCGACAGGGTGGTGCAGTACGTC.

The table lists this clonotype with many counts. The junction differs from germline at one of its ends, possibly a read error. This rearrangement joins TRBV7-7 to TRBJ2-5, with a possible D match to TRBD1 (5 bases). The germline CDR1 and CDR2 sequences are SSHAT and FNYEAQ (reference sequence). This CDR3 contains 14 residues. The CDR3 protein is CASSPQQGQETQYF. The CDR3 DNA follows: TGTGCTAGCAGCCCGCAGCAGGGACAAGAGACCCAGTACTTC.

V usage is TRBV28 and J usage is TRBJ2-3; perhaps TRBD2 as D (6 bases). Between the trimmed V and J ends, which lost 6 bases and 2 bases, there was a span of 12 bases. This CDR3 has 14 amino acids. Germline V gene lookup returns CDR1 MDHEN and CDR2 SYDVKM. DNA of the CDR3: TGTGCCAGCAGCACGGAGGGGAACACAGATACGCAGTATTTT. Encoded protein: CASSTEGNTDTQYF.

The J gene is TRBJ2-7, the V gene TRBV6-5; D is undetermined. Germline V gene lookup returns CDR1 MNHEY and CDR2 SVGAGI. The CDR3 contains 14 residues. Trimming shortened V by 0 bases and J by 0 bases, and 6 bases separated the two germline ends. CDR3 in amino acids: CASSYSGNSYEQYV. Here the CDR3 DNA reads TGTGCCAGCAGTTACTCGGGAAACTCCTACGAGCAGTACGTC.

CDR3 protein: CASSMGQNYGYTF. CDR3 coding DNA: TGTGCCAGTAGTATGGGACAAAACTATGGCTACACCTTC. The chain is built from TRBV19 and TRBJ1-2; possibly TRBD1 for D (6 bases). Germline CDR1 LNHDA, CDR2 SQIVND (reference sequence). This CDR3 has 13 amino acids. Trimming pared 3 bases from V and 2 bases from J, leaving 7 bases between.

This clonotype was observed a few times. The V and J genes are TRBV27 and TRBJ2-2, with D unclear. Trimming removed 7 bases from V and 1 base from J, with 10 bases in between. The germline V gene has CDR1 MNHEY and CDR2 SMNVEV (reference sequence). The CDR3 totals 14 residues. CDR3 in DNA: TGTGCCAGCACCCGGTGGCAGAACACCGGGGAGCTGTTTTTT. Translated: CASTRWQNTGELFF.

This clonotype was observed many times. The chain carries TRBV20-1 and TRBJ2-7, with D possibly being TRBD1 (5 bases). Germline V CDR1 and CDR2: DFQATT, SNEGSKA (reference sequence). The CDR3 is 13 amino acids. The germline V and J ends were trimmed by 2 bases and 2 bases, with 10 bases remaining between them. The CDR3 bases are TGCAGTGCTAGAACCAGGGAAGCCTACGAGCAGTACGTC. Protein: CSARTREAYEQYV.

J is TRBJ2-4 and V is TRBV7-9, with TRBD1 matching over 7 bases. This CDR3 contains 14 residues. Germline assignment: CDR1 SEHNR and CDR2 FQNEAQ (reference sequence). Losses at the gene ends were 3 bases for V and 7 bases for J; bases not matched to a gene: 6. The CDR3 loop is CASSFRTGANIQYF. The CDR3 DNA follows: TGTGCCAGCAGCTTTAGGACAGGCGCGAACATTCAGTACTTC.

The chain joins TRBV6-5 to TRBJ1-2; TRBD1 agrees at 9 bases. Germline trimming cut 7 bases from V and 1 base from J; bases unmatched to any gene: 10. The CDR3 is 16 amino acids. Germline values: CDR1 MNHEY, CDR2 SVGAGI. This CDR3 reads CASTPGQGYLNYGYTF. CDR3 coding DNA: TGTGCCAGCACTCCGGGACAGGGCTATCTTAACTATGGCTACACCTTC.

In DNA form, the CDR3 reads TGTGCCAGCCGCGGGGATGTTGTCGAAAAACTGTTTTTT. It yields the protein CASRGDVVEKLFF. The chain is built from TRBV28 and TRBJ1-4; unclear D gene. The V end was cut by 8 bases, the J end by 8 bases, with 15 bases between. This CDR3 has 13 amino acids. The germline V gene encodes CDR1 MDHEN and CDR2 SYDVKM. The whole variable domain, remainder taken from reference TRBV28 and TRBJ1-4, is DVKVTQSSRYLVKRTGEKVFLECVQDMDHENMFWYRQDPGLGLRLIYFSYDVKMKEKGDIPEGYSVSREKKERFSLILESASTNQTSMYLCASRGDVVEKLFFGSGTQLSVL.

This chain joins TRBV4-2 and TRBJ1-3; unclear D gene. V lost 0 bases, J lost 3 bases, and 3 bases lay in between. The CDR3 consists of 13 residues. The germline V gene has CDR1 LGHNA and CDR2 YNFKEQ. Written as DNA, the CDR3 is TGTGCCAGCAGCCAAGAGGATGGAAACACCATATATTTT. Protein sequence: CASSQEDGNTIYF.

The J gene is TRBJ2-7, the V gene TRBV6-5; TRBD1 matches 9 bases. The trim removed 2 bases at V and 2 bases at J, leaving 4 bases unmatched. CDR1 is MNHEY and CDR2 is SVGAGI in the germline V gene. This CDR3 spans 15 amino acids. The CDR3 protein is CASSYGQGFTYEQYF. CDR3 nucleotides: TGTGCCAGCAGTTACGGACAGGGGTTCACCTACGAGCAGTACTTC.

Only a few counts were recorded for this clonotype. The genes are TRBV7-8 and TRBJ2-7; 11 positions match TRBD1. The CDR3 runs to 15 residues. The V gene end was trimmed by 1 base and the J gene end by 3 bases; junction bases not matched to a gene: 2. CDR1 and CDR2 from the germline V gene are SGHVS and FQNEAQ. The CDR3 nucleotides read TGTGCCAGCAGCTTAGGGACAGGGGGCTTCTACGAGCAGTACGTC. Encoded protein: CASSLGTGGFYEQYV.

Here the CDR3 DNA reads TGCGCCAGCAGCCTCCGGGACAGCTCTGGAAACACCATATATTTT. The encoded protein is CASSLRDSSGNTIYF. The rearrangement joins TRBV4-1 to TRBJ1-3; 7 positions match TRBD1. This CDR3 is built from 15 residues. Germline CDR1 reads MGHRA; CDR2 reads YSYEKL. V lost 4 bases to trimming and J lost 0 bases; unmatched junction nucleotides: 3.

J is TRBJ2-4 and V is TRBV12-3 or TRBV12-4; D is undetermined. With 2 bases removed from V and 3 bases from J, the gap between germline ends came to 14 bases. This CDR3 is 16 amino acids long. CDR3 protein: CASSLSGPGGKNIQYF. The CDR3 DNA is TGTGCCAGCAGTTTATCCGGCCCGGGTGGCAAAAACATTCAGTACTTC.

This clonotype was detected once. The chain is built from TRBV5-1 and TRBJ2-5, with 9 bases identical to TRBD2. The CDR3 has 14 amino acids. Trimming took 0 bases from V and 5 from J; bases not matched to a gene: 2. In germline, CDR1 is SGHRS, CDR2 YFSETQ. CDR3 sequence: CASSLVSGGETQYF. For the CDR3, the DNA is TGCGCCAGCAGCTTGGTTAGCGGGGGTGAGACCCAGTACTTC.

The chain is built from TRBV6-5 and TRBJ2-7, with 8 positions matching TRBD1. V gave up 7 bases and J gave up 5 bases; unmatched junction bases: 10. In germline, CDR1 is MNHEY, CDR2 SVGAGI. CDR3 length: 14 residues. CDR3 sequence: CASTPPQGAHEQYF. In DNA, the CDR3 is TGTGCCAGCACTCCTCCGCAGGGGGCCCACGAGCAGTACTTC.

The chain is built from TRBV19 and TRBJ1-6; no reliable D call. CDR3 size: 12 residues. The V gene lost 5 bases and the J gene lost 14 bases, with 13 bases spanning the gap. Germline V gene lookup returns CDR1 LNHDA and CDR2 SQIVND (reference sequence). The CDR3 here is CASSPSPGTLHF. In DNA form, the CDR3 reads TGTGCCAGTAGTCCAAGTCCGGGAACCCTCCACTTT.

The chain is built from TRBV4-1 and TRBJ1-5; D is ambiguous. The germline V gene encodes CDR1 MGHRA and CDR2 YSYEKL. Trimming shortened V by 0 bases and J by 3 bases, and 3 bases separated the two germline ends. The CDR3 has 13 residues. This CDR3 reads CASSQEYNQPQHF. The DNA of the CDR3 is TGCGCCAGCAGCCAAGAGTACAATCAGCCCCAGCATTTT.

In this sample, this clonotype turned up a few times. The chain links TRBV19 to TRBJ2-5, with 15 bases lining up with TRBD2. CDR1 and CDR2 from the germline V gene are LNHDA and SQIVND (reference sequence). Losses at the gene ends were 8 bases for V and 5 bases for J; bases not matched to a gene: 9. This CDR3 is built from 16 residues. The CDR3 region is CASSPGTSGGPETQYF. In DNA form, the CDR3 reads TGTGCCAGTTCACCCGGGACTAGCGGGGGGCCGGAGACCCAGTACTTC.

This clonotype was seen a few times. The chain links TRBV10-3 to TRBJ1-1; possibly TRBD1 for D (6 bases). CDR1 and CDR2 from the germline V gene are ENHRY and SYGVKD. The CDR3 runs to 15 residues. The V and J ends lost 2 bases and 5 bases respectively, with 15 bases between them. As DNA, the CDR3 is TGTGCCATCAGTGAGGGAAGGCAGGGGTGGACTGAAGCTTTCTTT. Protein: CAISEGRQGWTEAFF.

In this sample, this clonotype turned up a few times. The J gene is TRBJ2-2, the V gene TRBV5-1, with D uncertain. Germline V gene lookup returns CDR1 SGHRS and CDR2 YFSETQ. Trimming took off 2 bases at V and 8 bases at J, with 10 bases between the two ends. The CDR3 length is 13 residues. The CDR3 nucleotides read TGCGCCAGCAGCTTTAAAGGGCCTGGGGAGCTGTTTTTT. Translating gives CASSFKGPGELFF.

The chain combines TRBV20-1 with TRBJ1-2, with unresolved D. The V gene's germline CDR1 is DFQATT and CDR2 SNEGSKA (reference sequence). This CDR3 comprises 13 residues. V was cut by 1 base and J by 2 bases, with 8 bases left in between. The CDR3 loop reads CSARAGENYGYTF. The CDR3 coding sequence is TGCAGTGCTAGAGCTGGGGAAAACTATGGCTACACCTTC.

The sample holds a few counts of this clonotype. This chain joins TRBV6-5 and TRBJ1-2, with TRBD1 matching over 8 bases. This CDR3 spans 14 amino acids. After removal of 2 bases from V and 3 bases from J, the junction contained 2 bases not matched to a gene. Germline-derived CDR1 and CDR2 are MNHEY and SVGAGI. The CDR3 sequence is CASSYQTGDYGYTF. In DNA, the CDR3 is TGTGCCAGCAGTTACCAGACAGGGGACTATGGCTACACCTTC.

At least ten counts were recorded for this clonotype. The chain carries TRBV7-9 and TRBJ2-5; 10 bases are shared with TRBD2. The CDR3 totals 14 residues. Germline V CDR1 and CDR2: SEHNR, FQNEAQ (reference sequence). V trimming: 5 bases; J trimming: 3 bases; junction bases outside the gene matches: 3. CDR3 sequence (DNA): TGTGCCAGCAGCGCCACTAGCGGGGAAGAGACCCAGTACTTC. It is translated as CASSATSGEETQYF. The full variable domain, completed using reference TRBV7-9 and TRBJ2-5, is DTGVSQNPRHKITKRGQNVTFRCDPISEHNRLYWYRQTLGQGPEFLTYFQNEAQLEKSRLLSDRFSAERPKGSFSTLEIQRTEQGDSAMYLCASSATSGEETQYFGPGTRLLVL.

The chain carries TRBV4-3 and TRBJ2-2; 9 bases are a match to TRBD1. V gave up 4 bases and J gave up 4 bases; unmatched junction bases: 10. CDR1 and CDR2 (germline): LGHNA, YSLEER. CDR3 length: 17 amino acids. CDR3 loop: CASSREYRGLSTGELFF. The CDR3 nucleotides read TGCGCCAGCAGCCGCGAATACAGGGGGCTAAGCACCGGGGAGCTGTTTTTT.

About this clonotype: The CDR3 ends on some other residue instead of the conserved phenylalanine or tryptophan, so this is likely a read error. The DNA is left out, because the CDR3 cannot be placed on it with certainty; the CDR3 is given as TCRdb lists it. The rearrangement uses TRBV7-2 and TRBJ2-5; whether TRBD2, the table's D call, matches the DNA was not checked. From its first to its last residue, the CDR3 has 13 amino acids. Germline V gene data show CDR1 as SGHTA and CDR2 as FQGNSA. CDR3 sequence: CASSLSLAGGPQL.